This T cell receptor (beta chain) derives from a study of OX40 agonist ivuxolimab in advanced cancers. Study as a whole: Ivuxolimab, an agonistic anti-OX40 (CD134) antibody, was given to patients. Patients were approximately 80% male with ages roughly 20 to 90, mean roughly 64.

V was shortened by 5 bases and J by 6 bases, with 14 bases between the two germline ends. CDR1 is SGHAT, CDR2 FQNNGV, per germline. The CDR3 consists of 13 residues. Peripheral blood came from all dose cohorts at three timepoints. The repertoire was sequenced with immunoSEQ multiplex PCR; TCRdb's copy has only in-frame clones and lacks some. Here the sample spans tens of thousands of clones, roughly nine tenths being singletons. The source material was CD4+ or CD8+ T cells sorted from blood, sampled in a trial of the OX40 agonist ivuxolimab. The chain is built from TRBV11-2 and TRBJ2-7; D gene uncertain. This TCR was sampled from an adult with an advanced solid tumor such as melanoma, head and neck, liver or kidney cancer. The CDR3, as DNA: TGTGCCAGCAGCCCCACCCCCGGGCGCGAGCAGTACTTC. This encodes CASSPTPGREQYF.